The following is a T cell receptor (beta chain) sequence with its context. The antigen is undetermined. This sample stems from a study of cytomegalovirus exposure and HLA in healthy donors. About the study: A subsequent analysis reported that the roughly 120 validation repertoires were produced on the same platform that had also been used for the roughly 700 first-cohort repertoires.

The donors were members of the roughly 130-subject validation cohort (separate from the approximately 650-subject first cohort). Some clones are missing from TCRdb's copy, which holds only in-frame ones; the method was immunoSEQ multiplex PCR. The profile shows 130,000 to 150,000 clones, 85% to 90% of them singletons. CDR3 length: 16 amino acids. The V and J ends lost 5 bases and 8 bases, in that order; junction bases with no gene match: 13. Germline values: CDR1 SGDLS, CDR2 YYNGEE. Study findings and constraints: Most TCR sequences were seen very rarely across donors, but some public TCRs occurred in many. It was found in a later analysis that first-cohort TCR clusters tended to co-occur in the 100 to 150 validation repertoires.

The J gene is TRBJ1-2, the V gene TRBV9, with 12 bases fitting TRBD1. This TCR was sampled from a man between 18 and 29 years old in good health and CMV-seronegative. The specimen was PBMCs. CDR3 amino acids: CASSTKPGQGARGYTF. In DNA form, the CDR3 reads TGTGCCAGCAGTACCAAACCGGGACAGGGGGCGAGGGGCTACACCTTC.